The 28 T cell receptor beta chains presented below share a single source sample, sequenced in a study of T cells in localized non-small cell lung cancer. Assay: immunoSEQ multiplex PCR; the TCRdb copy retains only in-frame clones and omits some. The table shows some 90,000 clones, with about nine tenths occurring only once. Sequences were derived from peripheral blood, sampled before any cancer treatment. All receptors derive from a man between 35 and 75 years old with stage I squamous cell lung carcinoma.

The CDR3: CASRGPRERNEQFF. Here the CDR3 DNA reads TGTGCCAGCCGCGGGCCGAGGGAGCGCAATGAGCAGTTCTTC. The chain has TRBV5-8 and TRBJ2-1, with a tentative D call TRBD2 (5 bases). The germline CDR1 and CDR2 sequences are SGHTS and YDEGEE. V was trimmed by 7 bases and J by 6 bases, leaving 17 bases between them. This CDR3 spans 14 amino acids.

The rearrangement links TRBV19 to TRBJ1-5, with D possibly matching TRBD1 (6 bases). V gave up 0 bases and J gave up 7 bases, with 16 bases separating them. The germline gives CDR1 LNHDA, CDR2 SQIVND (reference sequence). The length of the CDR3 is 16 residues. The CDR3 coding sequence is TGTGCCAGTAGTATAGAGGGCAGGGGAACGTGGCAGCCCCAGCATTTT. Protein product: CASSIEGRGTWQPQHF.

In this sample, this clone turned up once. This chain links TRBV11-2 with TRBJ1-5; D is ambiguous. Germline lookup yields CDR1 SGHAT and CDR2 FQNNGV. The CDR3 loop spans 15 amino acids. V dropped 0 bases and J dropped 6 bases, with 12 bases sitting between them. CDR3 sequence (DNA): TGTGCCAGCAGCTTAGAGGTTACGGCAACTCAGCCCCAGCATTTT. It is translated as CASSLEVTATQPQHF.

This clone was seen more than once but under ten times. This CDR3 reads CASSIPGGREPQHF. CDR3 coding DNA: TGTGCCAGTAGTATTCCGGGGGGTCGGGAGCCCCAGCATTTT. The rearrangement uses TRBV19 and TRBJ1-5; perhaps TRBD1 as D (5 bases). The CDR3 runs 14 residues. Looked up from germline, CDR1 is LNHDA and CDR2 is SQIVND (reference sequence). V dropped 3 bases and J dropped 8 bases, with 14 bases sitting between them.

The chain has TRBV10-3 and TRBJ1-5, with D perhaps matching TRBD1 (6 bases). V lost 10 bases and J lost 0, with 16 bases in between. The CDR3 loop spans 15 amino acids. In germline, CDR1 is ENHRY, CDR2 SYGVKD. This CDR3 reads CATLPNRDSNQPQHF. The CDR3 DNA is TGTGCCACCCTTCCAAACAGGGATAGCAATCAGCCCCAGCATTTT.

The chain has TRBV23-1 and TRBJ1-5; D gene ambiguous. TRBV23-1 is sorted into the ORF group, with uncertain function. The V and J ends lost 0 bases and 6 bases respectively, with 12 bases between them. CDR3 length equals 15 residues. The chain's CDR3 is CASSQSIRETQPQHF. The CDR3 region has the DNA TGCGCCAGCAGTCAATCCATACGGGAGACTCAGCCCCAGCATTTT.

The chain employs TRBV7-2 and TRBJ2-1; 12 nucleotides match TRBD2. Germline CDR1 reads SGHTA; CDR2 reads FQGNSA. The CDR3 runs to 18 residues. V lost 5 bases, J lost 0 bases, and 8 bases stayed unmatched. The CDR3 region has the DNA TGTGCCAGCAGCCCCGGGACTAGCGGGCGCCTCTCCTACAATGAGCAGTTCTTC. Translation gives CASSPGTSGRLSYNEQFF.

This clone was recorded only once. The rearrangement uses TRBV10-3 and TRBJ2-3; D is ambiguous. The CDR3 totals 15 residues. Trimming pared 1 base from V and 0 bases from J, leaving 8 bases between. The V gene's germline CDR1 is ENHRY and CDR2 SYGVKD. CDR3 DNA: TGTGCCATCAGTGAGTACCTGACTAGCACAGATACGCAGTATTTT. Its protein product is CAISEYLTSTDTQYF.

In this sample, this clone turned up once. This chain uses TRBV6-6 with TRBJ1-1, with D perhaps TRBD1 (6 bases). This CDR3 has 14 residues. Trimming took 6 bases from V and 1 from J, leaving 12 bases between them. The germline V gene has CDR1 MNHNY and CDR2 SVGAGI (reference sequence). CDR3 sequence (DNA): TGTGCCAGCAGACGGGGGGGGGCGAACACTGAAGCTTTCTTT. Its protein product is CASRRGGANTEAFF.

The rearrangement joins TRBV9 to TRBJ2-3; 10 nucleotides align to TRBD2. This CDR3 has 14 residues. The germline V gene encodes CDR1 SGDLS and CDR2 YYNGEE. With V trimmed by 4 bases and J by 6 bases, 5 bases remained unmatched. The CDR3 DNA reads TGTGCCAGCAGCAATAGCGGGGGGAAGGATACGCAGTATTTT. It translates to CASSNSGGKDTQYF.

V gene TRBV14 combines with J gene TRBJ2-2; tentative D call: TRBD1 (5 bases). The CDR3 covers 15 residues. Germline V gene sequence: CDR1 SGHDN, CDR2 FVKESK. V lost 3 bases to trimming and J lost 6 bases, with 14 bases between them. For the CDR3, the DNA is TGTGCCAGCAGCCAGACGATGCAGGGCGCCGGGGAGCTGTTTTTT. Amino acid sequence: CASSQTMQGAGELFF.

The chain uses TRBV19 and TRBJ1-5; D might be TRBD1 (5 bases). Looked up from germline, CDR1 is LNHDA and CDR2 is SQIVND (reference sequence). The CDR3 consists of 19 residues. Trimming took off 3 bases at V and 5 bases at J, with 26 bases between the two ends. The CDR3 nucleotides are TGTGCCAGTAGTATCATGCCGTCACTAGGGGTGCCCCCGGATCAGCCCCAGCATTTT. It encodes CASSIMPSLGVPPDQPQHF. Complete variable domain (other parts from reference TRBV19 and TRBJ1-5): DGGITQSPKYLFRKEGQNVTLSCEQNLNHDAMYWYRQDPGQGLRLIYYSQIVNDFQKGDIAEGYSVSREKKESFPLTVTSAQKNPTAFYLCASSIMPSLGVPPDQPQHFGDGTRLSIL.

CDR3 loop: CASSAKGGAFF. The CDR3 DNA sequence: TGTGCCAGCAGCGCCAAAGGGGGGGCTTTCTTT. The gene calls are TRBV5-8 and TRBJ1-1; a weak D match, TRBD1 (6 bases). Trimming left V 4 bases short and J 11 bases short, with 12 bases between. CDR3 size: 11 residues. Germline V gives CDR1 SGHTS, CDR2 YDEGEE.

The chain carries TRBV5-1 and TRBJ1-1, with D hard to call. The CDR3 consists of 13 residues. Trimming left V 2 bases short and J 4 bases short, with 9 bases between. Looked up from germline, CDR1 is SGHRS and CDR2 is YFSETQ. The CDR3 DNA is TGCGCCAGCAGCTTTAACTCGGGCACTGAAGCTTTCTTT. This translates into CASSFNSGTEAFF. Using reference TRBV5-1 and TRBJ1-1 for the parts outside the CDR3, the full variable domain is KAGVTQTPRYLIKTRGQQVTLSCSPISGHRSVSWYQQTPGQGLQFLFEYFSETQRNKGNFPGRFSGRQFSNSRSEMNVSTLELGDSALYLCASSFNSGTEAFFGQGTRLTVV.

The chain uses TRBV7-6 and TRBJ1-6; D remains unclear. This CDR3 spans 17 amino acids. With 1 base removed from V and 10 bases from J, the gap between germline ends came to 20 bases. The germline V gene has CDR1 SGHVS and CDR2 FNYEAQ. The CDR3 protein is CASSLGPGSTGTSPLHF. CDR3 DNA: TGTGCCAGCAGCTTAGGCCCAGGAAGCACGGGAACGTCACCCCTCCACTTT. The full variable domain, in which reference TRBV7-6 and TRBJ1-6 provide the parts outside the CDR3, is GAGVSQSPRYKVTKRGQDVALRCDPISGHVSLYWYRQALGQGPEFLTYFNYEAQQDKSGLPNDRFSAERPEGSISTLTIQRTEQRDSAMYRCASSLGPGSTGTSPLHFGNGTRLTVT.

About this clone: The junction does not match germline at one end; this may be a read error. This chain joins TRBV6-6 and TRBJ1-2, with 9 bases that match TRBD1. Germline V gives CDR1 MNHNY, CDR2 SVGAGI (reference sequence). The CDR3 contains 11 residues. CDR3 sequence reads: CASSWDRERIF. In nucleotides, the CDR3 is TGTGCCAGCAGCTGGGACAGGGAGAGGATCTTC.

The gene calls are TRBV30 and TRBJ1-1, with a weak D call TRBD1 (5 bases). V was cut by 7 bases and J by 0 bases, with 15 bases left in between. The CDR3 totals 14 residues. Germline V gene lookup returns CDR1 GTSNPN and CDR2 SVGIG (reference sequence). CDR3 sequence reads: CASRRGTVNTEAFF. CDR3 in DNA: TGTGCCTCCCGGCGGGGGACGGTGAACACTGAAGCTTTCTTT.

The chain couples TRBV4-1 to TRBJ2-1; 9 bases line up with TRBD1. This CDR3 region has 15 residues. V lost 4 bases, J lost 3 bases, and 4 bases stayed unmatched. CDR1 MGHRA and CDR2 YSYEKL come from the germline V gene. The CDR3 loop is CASSRAGQGYNEQFF. Written as DNA, the CDR3 is TGCGCCAGCAGCCGAGCGGGACAGGGCTACAATGAGCAGTTCTTC.

The V gene is TRBV19, the J gene TRBJ2-2, with D maybe TRBD1 (6 bases). Germline CDR1 reads LNHDA; CDR2 reads SQIVND (reference sequence). The ends were cut back, 4 bases at V and 0 bases at J, with 6 bases in the middle. CDR3 length: 14 amino acids. In nucleotides, the CDR3 is TGTGCCAGTAGTAGGACAGCGAACACCGGGGAGCTGTTTTTT. The encoded protein is CASSRTANTGELFF.

V and J are TRBV5-5 and TRBJ1-1, with TRBD1 matching over 11 bases. The V and J ends lost 4 bases and 1 base, in that order; junction bases with no gene match: 3. This CDR3 comprises 15 residues. CDR1 is SGHKS, CDR2 YYEKEE, per germline (reference sequence). As DNA, the CDR3 is TGTGCCAGCAGCCGGGACAGGGGGAAGAACACTGAAGCTTTCTTT. Translated, it gives CASSRDRGKNTEAFF.

This sequence joins TRBV5-1 and TRBJ1-1; TRBD1 aligns across 7 bases. From germline, CDR1 is SGHRS and CDR2 YFSETQ. Unmatched junction bases numbered 3, after V lost 1 base and J lost 6 bases. The CDR3 is made up of 13 amino acids. CDR3 region: CASSLTGESEAFF. The CDR3 DNA follows: TGCGCCAGCAGCTTGACAGGGGAATCTGAAGCTTTCTTT.

This rearrangement joins TRBV4-1 to TRBJ2-2; D may be TRBD1 or TRBD2 (5 bases each). This CDR3 contains 13 residues. Germline-derived CDR1 and CDR2 are MGHRA and YSYEKL. Trimming pared 0 bases from V and 13 bases from J, leaving 12 bases between. For the CDR3, the DNA is TGCGCCAGCAGCCAAGAACGAGGGGCCCGGCTGTTTTTT. This sequence encodes CASSQERGARLFF.

This clone was recorded a few times. This chain links TRBV5-4 with TRBJ1-2; the D gene is possibly TRBD1 (6 bases). This CDR3 comprises 14 residues. CDR1 and CDR2 from the germline V gene are SGHNT and YYREEE (reference sequence). V dropped 1 base and J dropped 6 bases, with 13 bases sitting between them. CDR3 DNA sequence: TGTGCCAGCAGCTTGCGCCAGGGGAGGGATGGCTACACCTTC. As protein: CASSLRQGRDGYTF.

The chain is built from TRBV6-1 and TRBJ2-1, with TRBD1 matching 9 bases. The CDR3 contains 14 residues. Losses at the gene ends were 7 bases for V and 7 bases for J; bases not matched to a gene: 8. Germline CDR1 reads MNHNS; CDR2 reads SASEGT. The CDR3 sequence is CASKRTGVGNEQFF. Written as DNA, the CDR3 is TGTGCCAGCAAGCGGACAGGGGTAGGGAATGAGCAGTTCTTC.

The chain joins TRBV6-1 to TRBJ1-5; tentatively, D is TRBD1 (5 bases). Germline CDR1 and CDR2: MNHNS and SASEGT. The CDR3 has 13 residues. The V end lost 3 bases, the J end lost 7 bases, and 10 bases lay between the germline ends. The CDR3 region is CASSDQGSQPQHF. The CDR3 coding sequence is TGTGCCAGCAGTGACCAGGGTTCCCAGCCCCAGCATTTT.

Only a few counts were recorded for this clone. The chain links TRBV2 to TRBJ1-5, with 9 bases matching TRBD1. J was trimmed by 4 bases and V by 6 bases; bases with no gene match: 7. This CDR3 is 15 amino acids long. The germline CDR1 and CDR2 sequences are SNHLY and FYNNEI. CDR3 in amino acids: CASRPPTGGNQPQHF. The CDR3 DNA reads as TGTGCCAGCAGACCCCCGACAGGGGGTAATCAGCCCCAGCATTTT.

The chain combines TRBV6-5 with TRBJ1-1; weak D call: TRBD1 (6 bases). The CDR3 loop spans 16 amino acids. With 1 base removed from V and 4 bases from J, the gap between germline ends came to 16 bases. Looked up from germline, CDR1 is MNHEY and CDR2 is SVGAGI. CDR3 in DNA: TGTGCCAGCAGTTACTACTCCGGAAGAGGGGGCACTGAAGCTTTCTTT. This translates into CASSYYSGRGGTEAFF.

The V call is TRBV15, the J call TRBJ2-1; 7 bases are a match to TRBD2. The V gene's germline CDR1 is LNHNV and CDR2 YYDKDF (reference sequence). This CDR3 comprises 16 residues. The trim removed 3 bases at V and 5 bases at J, leaving 10 bases unmatched. The CDR3 reads CATSRGADGRNNEQFF. The CDR3 DNA reads as TGTGCCACCAGCAGGGGCGCGGACGGGAGGAACAATGAGCAGTTCTTC.